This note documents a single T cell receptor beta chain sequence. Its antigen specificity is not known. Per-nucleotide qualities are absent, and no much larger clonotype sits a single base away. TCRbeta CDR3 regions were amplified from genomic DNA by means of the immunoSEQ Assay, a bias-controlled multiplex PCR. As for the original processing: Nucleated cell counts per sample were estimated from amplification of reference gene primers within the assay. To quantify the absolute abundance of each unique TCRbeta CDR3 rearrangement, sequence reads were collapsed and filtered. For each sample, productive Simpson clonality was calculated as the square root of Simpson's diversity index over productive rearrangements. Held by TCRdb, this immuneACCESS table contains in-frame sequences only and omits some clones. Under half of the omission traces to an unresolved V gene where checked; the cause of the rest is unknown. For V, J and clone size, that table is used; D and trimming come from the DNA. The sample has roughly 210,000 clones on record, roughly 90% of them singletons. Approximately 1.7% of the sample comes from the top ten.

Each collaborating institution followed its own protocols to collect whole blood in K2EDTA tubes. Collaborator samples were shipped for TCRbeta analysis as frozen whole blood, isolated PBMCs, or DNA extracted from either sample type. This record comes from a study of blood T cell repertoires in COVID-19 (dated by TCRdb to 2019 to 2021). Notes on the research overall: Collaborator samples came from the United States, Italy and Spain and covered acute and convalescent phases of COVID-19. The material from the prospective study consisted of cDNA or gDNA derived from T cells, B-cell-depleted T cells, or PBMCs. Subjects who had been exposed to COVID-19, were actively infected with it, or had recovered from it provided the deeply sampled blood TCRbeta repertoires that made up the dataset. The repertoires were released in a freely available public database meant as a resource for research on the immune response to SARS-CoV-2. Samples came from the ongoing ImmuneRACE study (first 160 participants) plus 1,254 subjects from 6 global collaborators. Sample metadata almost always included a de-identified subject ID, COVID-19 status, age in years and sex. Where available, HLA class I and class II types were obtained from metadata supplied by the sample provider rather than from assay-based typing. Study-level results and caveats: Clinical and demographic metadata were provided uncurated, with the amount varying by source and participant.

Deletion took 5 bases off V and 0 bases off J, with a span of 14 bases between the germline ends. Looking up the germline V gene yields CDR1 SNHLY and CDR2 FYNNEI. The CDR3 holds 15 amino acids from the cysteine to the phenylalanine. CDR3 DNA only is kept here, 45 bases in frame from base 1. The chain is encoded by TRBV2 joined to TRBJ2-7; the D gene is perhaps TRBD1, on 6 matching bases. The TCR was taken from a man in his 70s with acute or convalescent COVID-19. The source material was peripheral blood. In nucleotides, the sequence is TGTGCCAGCAGTAGGGACACCTGGGCCTCCTACGAGCAGTACTTC. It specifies CASSRDTWASYEQYF.